These T cell receptor beta chains were read from a single sample in a study of cytomegalovirus exposure and HLA in healthy donors. Data came from immunoSEQ multiplex PCR; TCRdb stores just in-frame clones and leaves some out. The sample includes about 160,000 clones, 82% of them seen just once. Sequencing was carried out using PBMCs. These TCRs come from a girl between 2 and 10 years old in good health and CMV-seropositive. Both conserved end residues are part of each CDR3. Fields, in order: V gene, clone size, D gene, J gene, CDR3 protein, CDR3 DNA. The D gene is left open where the match is weak. A clone size is listed for some rows: how often the clone was seen (once, few, many), or a class if it is expanded.

V: TRBV10-3
size: NA
D: TRBD1
J: TRBJ1-5
CDR3: CAIGQGPDSNQPQHF
DNA: TGTGCCATCGGACAGGGGCCCGATAGCAATCAGCCCCAGCATTTT

V: TRBV12-5
size: NA
D: TRBD1
J: TRBJ1-5
CDR3: CASGYRHPGQGLFSNQPQHF
DNA: TGTGCTAGTGGTTACAGGCACCCGGGACAGGGCCTATTTAGCAATCAGCCCCAGCATTTT

V: TRBV7-2
size: NA
D: NA
J: TRBJ1-5
CDR3: CASSLQLQGSQPQHF
DNA: TGTGCCAGCAGCTTACAGCTACAGGGAAGTCAGCCCCAGCATTTT

V: TRBV5-1
size: NA
D: TRBD2
J: TRBJ2-7
CDR3: CASSFLAGGSSYEQYF
DNA: TGCGCCAGCAGCTTTTTAGCGGGAGGGTCCTCCTACGAGCAGTACTTC

V: TRBV29-1
size: NA
D: NA
J: TRBJ2-1
CDR3: CSVVSGKFSYNEQFF
DNA: TGCAGCGTTGTATCGGGGAAATTCTCCTACAATGAGCAGTTCTTC

V: TRBV9
size: NA
D: TRBD1
J: TRBJ2-5
CDR3: CASSAGQVEETQYF
DNA: TGTGCCAGCAGCGCGGGACAGGTGGAGGAGACCCAGTACTTC

V: TRBV28
size: few
D: TRBD2
J: TRBJ2-7
CDR3: CASSLIAGGSYEQYF
DNA: TGTGCCAGCAGTTTAATTGCGGGAGGCTCCTACGAGCAGTACTTC

V: TRBV27
size: NA
D: TRBD2
J: TRBJ2-5
CDR3: CASSKLGEGYKETQYF
DNA: TGTGCCAGCAGTAAGCTAGGGGAGGGATACAAAGAGACCCAGTACTTC

V: TRBV2
size: NA
D: TRBD2
J: TRBJ2-3
CDR3: CASQGLAGTTDTQYF
DNA: TGTGCCTCACAGGGACTAGCGGGAACCACAGATACGCAGTATTTT

V: TRBV27
size: NA
D: NA
J: TRBJ1-2
CDR3: CASSFSGNYGYTF
DNA: TGTGCCAGCAGTTTCTCAGGGAACTATGGCTACACCTTC

V: TRBV7-9
size: NA
D: TRBD1
J: TRBJ2-2
CDR3: CASSGTGVIGELFF
DNA: TGTGCCAGCTCCGGGACAGGGGTCATCGGGGAGCTGTTTTTT

V: TRBV23-1
size: NA
D: TRBD1
J: TRBJ1-5
CDR3: CASSPGTGVQPQHF
DNA: TGCGCCAGCAGTCCGGGGACAGGGGTTCAGCCCCAGCATTTT

V: TRBV19
size: once
D: NA
J: TRBJ1-1
CDR3: CASTRHGGGVTLNTEAFF
DNA: TGTGCCAGTACCCGTCATGGGGGGGGCGTAACGTTGAACACTGAAGCTTTCTTT

V: TRBV28
size: once
D: TRBD1
J: TRBJ2-5
CDR3: CASTYRGTRQETQYF
DNA: TGTGCCAGCACCTACAGGGGGACCCGCCAAGAGACCCAGTACTTC

V: TRBV2
size: NA
D: TRBD1
J: TRBJ1-4
CDR3: CASSEARGVEKLFF
DNA: TGTGCCAGCAGTGAAGCCAGGGGGGTCGAAAAACTGTTTTTT

V: TRBV2
size: NA
D: NA
J: TRBJ1-5
CDR3: CASSRLRDSGDSQHF
DNA: TGTGCCAGCAGCCGACTCCGGGATTCCGGAGATTCCCAGCATTTT

V: TRBV2
size: NA
D: TRBD2
J: TRBJ2-2
CDR3: CASRSGRNTGELFF
DNA: TGTGCCAGCCGTAGCGGGAGGAACACCGGGGAGCTGTTTTTT

V: TRBV20-1
size: NA
D: NA
J: TRBJ1-1
CDR3: CSAGQKAFF
DNA: TGCAGTGCCGGACAGAAAGCTTTCTTT

V: TRBV5-1
size: NA
D: TRBD1
J: TRBJ1-1
CDR3: CASSLQGDPEAFF
DNA: TGCGCCAGCAGCTTACAGGGGGACCCCGAAGCTTTCTTT

V: TRBV7-6
size: NA
D: NA
J: TRBJ2-7
CDR3: CASSLATGRYEQYF
DNA: TGTGCCAGCAGCTTAGCGACAGGTCGGTACGAGCAGTACTTC

V: TRBV30
size: NA
D: NA
J: TRBJ2-1
CDR3: CAWHRGGYEQFF
DNA: TGTGCCTGGCACAGGGGGGGGTATGAGCAGTTCTTC

V: TRBV5-1
size: NA
D: TRBD1
J: TRBJ1-1
CDR3: CASSWDTGGLSEAFF
DNA: TGCGCCAGCAGCTGGGACACAGGGGGTTTGTCTGAAGCTTTCTTT

V: TRBV2
size: NA
D: TRBD1
J: TRBJ1-1
CDR3: CASSLRSQGAHGTEAFF
DNA: TGTGCCAGCAGTCTACGATCGCAGGGGGCCCACGGCACTGAAGCTTTCTTT

V: TRBV5-4
size: NA
D: TRBD2
J: TRBJ2-1
CDR3: CASSLISGNNEQFF
DNA: TGTGCCAGCAGCTTGATTAGCGGGAACAATGAGCAGTTCTTC

V: TRBV10-3
size: NA
D: NA
J: TRBJ2-7
CDR3: CATLVGGSSYEQYF
DNA: TGTGCCACCCTCGTGGGGGGAAGCTCCTACGAGCAGTACTTC

V: TRBV19
size: NA
D: TRBD2
J: TRBJ2-1
CDR3: CASSPLAGGYEQFF
DNA: TGTGCCAGTAGTCCCCTCGCGGGAGGGTATGAGCAGTTCTTC

V: TRBV4-1
size: NA
D: TRBD2
J: TRBJ2-5
CDR3: CASSQGLADEETQYF
DNA: TGCGCCAGCAGCCAAGGACTAGCGGACGAAGAGACCCAGTACTTC

V: TRBV29-1
size: NA
D: NA
J: TRBJ2-5
CDR3: CSAYRVRETQYF
DNA: TGCAGCGCATACAGGGTACGAGAGACCCAGTACTTC

V: TRBV20-1
size: NA
D: NA
J: TRBJ1-2
CDR3: CSASTYGYTF
DNA: TGCAGTGCGTCTACTTATGGCTACACCTTC

V: TRBV7-2
size: NA
D: NA
J: TRBJ2-2
CDR3: CASSLGGRAYTGELFF
DNA: TGTGCCAGCAGCTTAGGGGGCAGGGCATACACCGGGGAGCTGTTTTTT

V: TRBV29-1
size: NA
D: TRBD2
J: TRBJ2-1
CDR3: CSVDRIAGSSYNEQFF
DNA: TGCAGCGTTGACCGAATAGCGGGTAGCTCCTACAATGAGCAGTTCTTC

V: TRBV5-1
size: NA
D: TRBD2
J: TRBJ2-1
CDR3: CASSPGDSGSENEQFF
DNA: TGCGCCAGCAGCCCGGGGGATAGCGGGAGTGAAAATGAGCAGTTCTTC

V: TRBV6-4
size: NA
D: TRBD2
J: TRBJ2-2
CDR3: CASSSEASGSVGTGELFF
DNA: TGTGCCAGCAGTTCAGAGGCTAGCGGGAGCGTGGGGACCGGGGAGCTGTTTTTT

V: TRBV28
size: NA
D: NA
J: TRBJ1-6
CDR3: CASSLTRLNSPLHF
DNA: TGTGCCAGCAGTTTAACCCGACTGAATTCACCCCTCCACTTT

V: TRBV2
size: NA
D: TRBD1
J: TRBJ1-3
CDR3: CASSPGTALFSGNTIYF
DNA: TGTGCCAGCAGTCCTGGGACAGCCTTGTTCTCTGGAAACACCATATATTTT

V: TRBV6-1
size: few
D: NA
J: TRBJ2-7
CDR3: CASSPQDGTSYEQYF
DNA: TGTGCCAGCAGTCCTCAAGATGGGACTTCCTACGAGCAGTACTTC

V: TRBV2
size: NA
D: TRBD1
J: TRBJ2-5
CDR3: CASSADRVQETQYF
DNA: TGTGCCAGCAGTGCTGACAGGGTACAAGAGACCCAGTACTTC

V: TRBV19
size: NA
D: NA
J: TRBJ2-7
CDR3: CASNSRLRSSYEQYF
DNA: TGTGCCAGTAATAGTCGGCTCCGGAGCTCCTACGAGCAGTACTTC

V: TRBV7-9
size: NA
D: NA
J: TRBJ2-5
CDR3: CASSLGRGRQTQYF
DNA: TGTGCCAGCAGCTTAGGCAGGGGAAGACAGACCCAGTACTTC

V: TRBV28
size: NA
D: NA
J: TRBJ2-7
CDR3: CASSFTWATYEQYF
DNA: TGTGCCAGCAGTTTTACGTGGGCTACCTACGAGCAGTACTTC

V: TRBV15
size: NA
D: TRBD1
J: TRBJ2-7
CDR3: CATSRDTGGVYEQYF
DNA: TGTGCCACCAGCAGAGACACAGGGGGTGTTTACGAGCAGTACTTC

V: TRBV28
size: NA
D: TRBD2
J: TRBJ2-3
CDR3: CASSAPSREWSTDTQYF
DNA: TGTGCCAGCAGTGCTCCCTCGCGGGAGTGGAGCACAGATACGCAGTATTTT

V: TRBV28
size: NA
D: TRBD1
J: TRBJ1-5
CDR3: CASSHRGRSNQPQHF
DNA: TGTGCCAGCAGCCACAGGGGGAGGAGCAATCAGCCCCAGCATTTT

V: TRBV6-5
size: NA
D: NA
J: TRBJ2-3
CDR3: CASSRGDTQYF
DNA: TGTGCCAGCAGTAGGGGAGATACGCAGTATTTT

V: TRBV2
size: once
D: NA
J: TRBJ1-1
CDR3: CASTDPNLRAFF
DNA: TGTGCCAGCACTGATCCAAACCTCCGGGCTTTCTTT

V: TRBV6-6
size: NA
D: TRBD2
J: TRBJ2-3
CDR3: CASSHTPSGSTDTQYF
DNA: TGTGCCAGCAGTCACACCCCTAGCGGGAGCACAGATACGCAGTATTTT

V: TRBV12-5
size: NA
D: TRBD1
J: TRBJ1-2
CDR3: CASGLSGQGAGYGYTF
DNA: TGTGCTAGTGGTTTGAGTGGACAGGGGGCTGGCTATGGCTACACCTTC

V: TRBV13
size: NA
D: NA
J: TRBJ2-7
CDR3: CASSPQVPGPYEQYF
DNA: TGTGCCAGCAGCCCGCAGGTACCTGGTCCCTACGAGCAGTACTTC

V: TRBV30
size: NA
D: NA
J: TRBJ1-5
CDR3: CAWSDTRDNQPQHF
DNA: TGTGCCTGGAGTGACACCCGGGACAATCAGCCCCAGCATTTT

V: TRBV30
size: NA
D: TRBD1
J: TRBJ1-5
CDR3: CAWSEGQFNQPQHF
DNA: TGTGCCTGGAGCGAGGGACAGTTCAATCAGCCCCAGCATTTT